This TCR beta chain was profiled in a study of PD-1 blockade in classical Hodgkin lymphoma (dated by TCRdb to the early 2020s). Regarding the research as a whole: Nivolumab dosing was 3 mg/kg intravenously every 2 weeks, continuing until either disease progression or unacceptable toxicity. The study used CyTOF and TCR beta sequencing to define a peripheral blood immune signature of response to PD-1 blockade in classical Hodgkin lymphoma. Paper-wide results and their limitations: CD4+ but not CD8+ TCR diversity rose significantly by C4D1 (p=0.0027 vs p=0.16), most apparent in complete responders (p=0.02). Baseline TCR diversity was reported to be lower in newly diagnosed patients than in healthy donors and to be lower still in relapsed/refractory patients. Patients starting nivolumab less than 1 year after ASCT had lower diversity and were excluded from later analyses to avoid confounding by immune reconstitution. Only a single clinical trial cohort was studied, and what caused the repertoire differences, possibly disease activity or prior therapy, remained undefined. Trial patients with a complete response had baseline diversity similar to that of newly diagnosed patients, while partial responders and progressors had significantly lower diversity.

In this sample, this clone turned up once. It has no known antigen specificity. Base qualities are not recorded, but no much larger clone differs from it by a single base. Taken with the paper, the label for time point translates to: cycle 1 day 1 (C1D1), immediately before nivolumab initiation. Every trial patient had relapsed following autologous stem cell transplantation, and prior brentuximab vedotin exposure was what differed among cohorts A, B and C. The trial cohort comprised some 60 patients with relapsed/refractory classical Hodgkin lymphoma whose best overall responses were complete response, partial response or progressive disease. Trial patients were treated with single-agent nivolumab in the multi-cohort phase II CheckMate 205 trial. An independent review committee assessed best overall response by applying the 2007 International Working Group response criteria. PBMCs from the trial were collected at three points: immediately before nivolumab initiation (C1D1), and during therapy at cycle 2 day 1 and cycle 4 day 1. Peripheral blood was collected in 8 mL Vacutainer Cell Preparation Tubes, from which PBMCs were isolated by centrifugation and then cryopreserved.

Genomic DNA was isolated using the Qiagen DNeasy kit from unsorted PBMCs as well as from negatively selected CD4+ and CD8+ fractions. Amplification of TCR beta CDR3 regions was done by immunoSEQ multiplex PCR with primers that anneal to V and J segments. A synthetic immune receptor repertoire was used to minimize amplification bias, and remaining bias was computationally removed after sequencing. Concerning the study's data processing: Repertoire diversity was quantified as the Shannon entropy index using custom Python scripts. Unsorted, CD4+ and CD8+ repertoires were examined separately, except in combined analyses, for which CD4+ and CD8+ sequences were merged in silico. Clonal expansion was defined as a frequency increase of at least 2-fold after treatment compared with C1D1, and clones undetected at baseline were assigned a pseudocount of 0.5. Singleton clones were defined as clones with 0 or 1 copy at C1D1, and non-singleton clones were defined as clones with 2 or more copies. Clones expanded in unsorted samples were annotated as CD4+, CD8+ or unknown by matching protein sequences in sorted samples from the same patient. Wilcoxon tests were applied to paired samples to test diversity changes from C1D1 to C4D1. TCRdb stores this immuneACCESS table with in-frame sequences only. Part of the clones is absent; in the studies checked, under half of the shortfall reflects unresolved V genes, and no reason is known for the rest. Clone size and V and J calls were adopted from that table, with D and trimming inferred from the DNA. This sample comprises fewer than 55,000 clones, around nine tenths of them detected only once. Jointly, the top ten make up about 9.8% of the sample.

Its CDR3 holds 15 amino acids, cysteine through phenylalanine. Just CDR3 DNA is preserved here, 45 bases in frame from base 1. CDR1 and CDR2 are read off the germline V gene as SGHRS and YFSETQ. V ends up 0 bases short and J 5 bases short, with an unmatched junction base count of 6. The sequence derives from a human donor with classical Hodgkin lymphoma. The sample consisted of peripheral blood mononuclear cells (PBMCs), taken at baseline. The V gene is TRBV5-1 and the J gene is TRBJ2-7; TRBD1 matches 9 bases in the middle. The CDR3 region reads CASSLGSTGGHEQYF. In nucleotide form, the sequence is TGCGCCAGCAGCTTGGGGTCGACAGGGGGTCACGAGCAGTACTTC.